The 4 T cell receptor beta chains listed next were all sequenced from one sample in a study of spatial heterogeneity in lung cancer. Via MiXCR, TCRdb re-called the 5' RACE reads, giving one row per CDR3 protein. Found here are under 150,000 distinct CDR3 sequences, 9.5% to 14% of them singletons; the top ten hold more than 20%. Time point reported: blood at routine non-recurrence follow-up after resection. The specimen comprised PBMCs, sampled at follow-up. These receptors were taken from a female donor with early-stage non-small cell lung cancer.

The rearrangement uses TRBV2 and TRBJ1-2; a possible D gene is TRBD1 (5 bases). The CDR3 is 13 residues long. Deletions cut 6 bases from V and 8 bases from J, with 16 bases between. CDR1 is SNHLY and CDR2 is FYNNEI in the germline V gene. The CDR3 DNA sequence: TGTGCCAGCAGCCGCAACAGGAACCGGGGCTACACCTTC. It specifies CASSRNRNRGYTF.

A few counts support this clonotype. This chain links TRBV27 with TRBJ1-1; TRBD1 matches 10 bases. V lost 6 bases, J lost 0 bases, and 7 bases stayed unmatched. CDR1 is MNHEY and CDR2 is SMNVEV in the germline V gene (reference sequence). The length of the CDR3 is 16 residues. The CDR3 reads CASRKPGQGMNTEAFF. The CDR3 nucleotides read TGTGCCAGCAGAAAACCGGGACAGGGGATGAACACTGAAGCTTTCTTT.

Only a few counts were recorded for this clonotype. This chain uses TRBV5-5 with TRBJ2-2; D may be TRBD1 (6 bases). The CDR3 has 18 residues. The germline gives CDR1 SGHKS, CDR2 YYEKEE (reference sequence). Deletions cut 5 bases from V and 4 bases from J, with 24 bases between. The CDR3 DNA sequence: TGTGCCAGCAGTTCCCCTGCCTACACAGGGCCGGGCACCGGGGAGCTGTTTTTT. It codes for CASSSPAYTGPGTGELFF.

Many counts were recorded for this clonotype. The chain employs TRBV2 and TRBJ2-1; 10 positions match TRBD1. Germline V gene sequence: CDR1 SNHLY, CDR2 FYNNEI. Unmatched junction bases numbered 10, after V lost 10 bases and J lost 10 bases. This CDR3 is built from 13 residues. CDR3 in DNA: TGTGCCACCGGACAGGGGGGAATTCGCGAGCAGTTCTTC. It is translated as CATGQGGIREQFF.